These 27 T cell receptor beta chains were all obtained from the same sample, sequenced in a study of T cell responses to AZD1222 COVID-19 vaccine. The method was immunoSEQ multiplex PCR; TCRdb's version includes in-frame clones alone and lacks a portion of them. The table records 110,000 to 150,000 clones, under 95% of them present only once. Sequenced material: peripheral blood, taken 28 days after the second AZD1222 dose. Receptors originate from an adult who received the AZD1222 COVID-19 vaccine.

This chain links TRBV7-3 with TRBJ2-2; no definite D call. The CDR3 extends over 13 amino acids. The V end was cut by 4 bases, the J end by 7 bases, with 10 bases between. Per the germline V gene, CDR1 is SGHTA and CDR2 is FQGTGA. The chain's CDR3 is CASSSSQDGELFF. CDR3 nucleotides: TGTGCCAGCAGCTCATCCCAGGACGGGGAGCTGTTTTTT.

The chain joins TRBV10-3 to TRBJ1-2; 10 nucleotides agree with TRBD1. There are 13 residues in the CDR3. V dropped 6 bases and J dropped 7; count of bases not matched to a gene: 5. Germline CDR1 ENHRY, CDR2 SYGVKD. The CDR3 loop is CAISSTGGVGYTF. CDR3 nucleotides: TGTGCCATCAGCTCGACAGGGGGCGTTGGCTACACCTTC.

The chain is built from TRBV9 and TRBJ2-2, with 8 bases fitting TRBD2. J lost 3 bases, V lost 2 bases, and 3 bases had no gene match. The CDR3 is 15 amino acids. The germline V gene has CDR1 SGDLS and CDR2 YYNGEE. This CDR3 is CASSVQREYTGELFF. CDR3 nucleotides: TGTGCCAGCAGCGTCCAGCGGGAGTACACCGGGGAGCTGTTTTTT.

The chain uses TRBV7-9 and TRBJ2-5, with TRBD2 matching over 14 bases. CDR3 length: 18 amino acids. The germline gives CDR1 SEHNR, CDR2 FQNEAQ (reference sequence). Unmatched junction bases numbered 9, after V lost 5 bases and J lost 1 base. The CDR3 DNA reads as TGTGCCAGCAGCCAGACTAGCGGGAGGGCCCACCCCCAAGAGACCCAGTACTTC. It specifies CASSQTSGRAHPQETQYF.

The J gene is TRBJ2-7, the V gene TRBV27; D possibly uses TRBD1 or TRBD2 (6 bases each). The V end was cut by 2 bases, the J end by 1 base, with 15 bases between. The CDR3 loop spans 16 amino acids. In germline, CDR1 is MNHEY, CDR2 SMNVEV (reference sequence). The CDR3 spells CASSLTPGAISYEQYF. CDR3 bases: TGTGCCAGCAGTTTAACCCCGGGGGCCATTTCCTACGAGCAGTACTTC.

The chain carries TRBV9 and TRBJ2-5, with D perhaps given as TRBD1 or TRBD2 (7 bases each). The germline V gene has CDR1 SGDLS and CDR2 YYNGEE. The CDR3 has 16 residues. Trimming took 4 bases from V and 4 from J, leaving 20 bases between them. CDR3 coding DNA: TGTGCCAGCAGCTCAGGGGGGGGCCTTTCAACAGAGACCCAGTACTTC. Its protein is CASSSGGGLSTETQYF.

The genes are TRBV10-3 and TRBJ1-4; 9 nucleotides align to TRBD1. Germline values: CDR1 ENHRY, CDR2 SYGVKD. The trim removed 6 bases at V and 7 bases at J, leaving 3 bases unmatched. The CDR3 loop spans 13 amino acids. Here the CDR3 DNA reads TGTGCCATCAGCTGGGACAGGGCTGAAAAACTGTTTTTT. Translation: CAISWDRAEKLFF.

CDR3: CASSLWDATDYEQYF. DNA for the CDR3: TGTGCCAGCAGCCTGTGGGACGCTACAGACTACGAGCAGTACTTC. The chain links TRBV7-8 to TRBJ2-7; perhaps D is TRBD1 or TRBD2 (5 bases each). Germline-derived CDR1 and CDR2 are SGHVS and FQNEAQ. With 5 bases removed from V and 3 bases from J, the gap between germline ends came to 17 bases. The CDR3 contains 15 residues. Together with reference TRBV7-8 and TRBJ2-7, the CDR3 gives the full variable domain: GAGVSQSPRYKVAKRGQDVALRCDPISGHVSLFWYQQALGQGPEFLTYFQNEAQLDKSGLPSDRFFAERPEGSVSTLKIQRTQQEDSAVYLCASSLWDATDYEQYFGPGTRLTVT.

In this sample, this clone turned up once. The chain joins TRBV18 to TRBJ1-4, with D unresolved. The V gene lost 1 base and the J gene lost 8 bases, with 8 bases spanning the gap. In germline, CDR1 is KGHSH, CDR2 LQKENI. The CDR3 extends over 13 amino acids. The CDR3 protein is CASSPLKTEKLFF. The CDR3 DNA reads TGTGCCAGCTCACCACTAAAGACGGAAAAACTGTTTTTT.

The chain couples TRBV2 to TRBJ1-4, with 8 bases identical to TRBD1. This CDR3 has 14 residues. The germline gives CDR1 SNHLY, CDR2 FYNNEI. Trimming at V came to 4 bases and at J to 7 bases, leaving 5 bases not matched to a gene. In DNA form, the CDR3 reads TGTGCCAGCAGTGCCCAGGGGGCAGTTGAAAAACTGTTTTTT. This translates into CASSAQGAVEKLFF.

The chain uses TRBV19 and TRBJ1-1; D uncertain. Germline CDR1 and CDR2: LNHDA and SQIVND (reference sequence). The CDR3 is 13 amino acids. Trimming stripped 4 bases from V and 3 bases from J, with 9 bases between. The CDR3 spells CASSTFGYTEAFF. The CDR3, as DNA: TGTGCCAGTAGTACCTTCGGGTACACTGAAGCTTTCTTT.

The chain is built from TRBV5-1 and TRBJ1-2, with a possible D match to TRBD1 (5 bases). Germline values: CDR1 SGHRS, CDR2 YFSETQ. The CDR3 has 12 residues. Trimming cost V 0 bases and J 8 bases, with 8 bases left between them. The CDR3, as DNA: TGCGCCAGCAGCTTGGCGGGGGACGGCTACACCTTC. Translated, it gives CASSLAGDGYTF.

V and J are TRBV4-1 and TRBJ2-2; TRBD2 matches at 11 bases. V shed 5 bases and J 3 bases; nucleotides not matched to a gene: 5. Germline V gives CDR1 MGHRA, CDR2 YSYEKL. CDR3 size: 16 residues. In nucleotides, the CDR3 is TGCGCCAGCAGCTGGGGACTAGCGGATGACACCGGGGAGCTGTTTTTT. This gives the protein CASSWGLADDTGELFF.

The V and J genes are TRBV6-1 and TRBJ1-2; no firm D call. The CDR3 loop spans 11 amino acids. Trimming took off 2 bases at V and 7 bases at J, with 5 bases between the two ends. Germline V lookup: CDR1 MNHNS, CDR2 SASEGT. CDR3 protein: CASSENLGYTF. The DNA for the CDR3 is TGTGCCAGCAGTGAAAATCTTGGCTACACCTTC.

This chain's CDR3 is CASSSQAGFNYEQYF. The CDR3 DNA sequence: TGTGCCAGCAGCTCCCAGGCAGGATTTAACTACGAGCAGTACTTC. The chain is built from TRBV7-3 and TRBJ2-7, with D unclear. Germline V gives CDR1 SGHTA, CDR2 FQGTGA. V was cut by 4 bases and J by 3 bases, with 16 bases left in between. The CDR3 loop spans 15 amino acids.

The chain recombines TRBV21-1 with TRBJ1-1. TRBV21-1 is a known pseudogene. This CDR3 spans 17 amino acids. The CDR3 bases are TGTGCCAGCAGCAAAGGGGCGCCGAAGGCCCGAGGCACTGAAGCTTTCTTT. It is translated as CASSKGAPKARGTEAFF.

The chain combines TRBV12-3 or TRBV12-4 with TRBJ2-2; D is perhaps TRBD1 (5 bases). The CDR3 runs 13 residues. V dropped 3 bases and J dropped 7 bases, with 9 bases sitting between them. CDR3 sequence (DNA): TGTGCCAGCAGTTTGCAGGGTCTCGGGGAGCTGTTTTTT. It translates to CASSLQGLGELFF.

The chain links TRBV14 to TRBJ1-4; D is unresolved. The germline V gene has CDR1 SGHDN and CDR2 FVKESK. CDR3 length equals 15 residues. V lost 1 base and J lost 8, with 14 bases in between. Here the CDR3 reads CASSQVQVYGEKLFF. CDR3 sequence (DNA): TGTGCCAGCAGCCAAGTTCAAGTTTACGGAGAAAAACTGTTTTTT.

This clone was observed once. The gene calls are TRBV19 and TRBJ1-5; 10 bases agree with TRBD1. The CDR3 is 15 residues long. V lost 6 bases and J lost 7; bases outside the gene matches: 9. Germline CDR1 and CDR2: LNHDA and SQIVND (reference sequence). CDR3 coding DNA: TGTGCCAGTAGACGGGGGGGACAGGGGTCCCAGCCCCAGCATTTT. Its translation is CASRRGGQGSQPQHF.

The chain uses TRBV19 and TRBJ1-2; D is possibly TRBD1 (6 bases). Germline CDR1 LNHDA, CDR2 SQIVND (reference sequence). V was trimmed by 4 bases and J by 6 bases, leaving 15 bases between them. The CDR3 is 14 amino acids. The CDR3 nucleotides are TGTGCCAGTAGTACATATCCTACAGGGAATGGCTACACCTTC. It specifies CASSTYPTGNGYTF.

This chain joins TRBV19 and TRBJ1-3; 10 bases map to TRBD1. The CDR3 length is 14 residues. The V gene end was trimmed by 4 bases and the J gene end by 13 bases; junction bases not matched to a gene: 10. Germline V gene lookup returns CDR1 LNHDA and CDR2 SQIVND (reference sequence). The CDR3 region has the DNA TGTGCCAGTAGTACCGGGACAGGGGTCGCCGGGATATATTTT. This codes for CASSTGTGVAGIYF. Based on the CDR3 plus reference TRBV19 and TRBJ1-3, the full variable domain is DGGITQSPKYLFRKEGQNVTLSCEQNLNHDAMYWYRQDPGQGLRLIYYSQIVNDFQKGDIAEGYSVSREKKESFPLTVTSAQKNPTAFYLCASSTGTGVAGIYFGEGSWLTVV.

The chain couples TRBV6-5 to TRBJ1-1; 11 positions agree with TRBD1. Germline V CDR1 and CDR2: MNHEY, SVGAGI. Trimming at V came to 6 bases and at J to 5 bases, leaving 8 bases not matched to a gene. The CDR3 runs to 15 residues. In nucleotides, the CDR3 is TGTGCCAGCAGAACGGACAGGGGGCGATGGACTGAAGCTTTCTTT. It specifies CASRTDRGRWTEAFF.

V and J are TRBV18 and TRBJ1-1; the D gene is possibly TRBD1 (5 bases). Germline-derived CDR1 and CDR2 are KGHSH and LQKENI. The germline V and J ends were trimmed by 2 bases and 0 bases, with 16 bases remaining between them. This CDR3 is 17 amino acids long. The CDR3 sequence: CASSPFGGGTMNTEAFF. CDR3 DNA: TGTGCCAGCTCACCATTCGGGGGGGGGACCATGAACACTGAAGCTTTCTTT.

The chain is built from TRBV5-4 and TRBJ2-2, with 7 positions matching TRBD2. CDR3 length: 13 residues. Germline trimming cut 5 bases from V and 5 bases from J; bases unmatched to any gene: 3. CDR1 and CDR2 (germline): SGHNT, YYREEE (reference sequence). The CDR3 region is CASSVGGTGELFF. CDR3 in DNA: TGTGCCAGCAGTGTGGGGGGGACCGGGGAGCTGTTTTTT.

The V gene is TRBV7-9, the J gene TRBJ2-7; tentatively, D is TRBD1 (5 bases). Germline CDR1 SEHNR, CDR2 FQNEAQ (reference sequence). The CDR3 length is 14 residues. The V end was cut by 4 bases, the J end by 5 bases, with 15 bases between. CDR3 residues: CASSSPRVSHEQYF. The CDR3, as DNA: TGTGCCAGCAGCTCCCCCAGGGTGTCTCACGAGCAGTACTTC.

This rearrangement joins TRBV7-3 to TRBJ2-3; D is undetermined. The length of the CDR3 is 13 residues. Germline CDR1 SGHTA, CDR2 FQGTGA. Trimming shortened V by 6 bases and J by 6 bases, and 13 bases separated the two germline ends. As DNA, the CDR3 is TGTGCCAGCAGTTTCCAGTCCGGCGATACGCAGTATTTT. It is translated as CASSFQSGDTQYF. Combining the CDR3 with reference TRBV7-3 and TRBJ2-3 gives the whole variable domain GAGVSQTPSNKVTEKGKYVELRCDPISGHTALYWYRQSLGQGPEFLIYFQGTGAADDSGLPNDRFFAVRPEGSVSTLKIQRTERGDSAVYLCASSFQSGDTQYFGPGTRLTVL.

The J gene is TRBJ2-1, the V gene TRBV7-3; D is unclear. The CDR3 totals 13 residues. Germline-derived CDR1 and CDR2 are SGHTA and FQGTGA. V dropped 5 bases and J dropped 8 bases, with 13 bases sitting between them. CDR3 DNA: TGTGCCAGCAGCGCTACAGTAGGATATGAGCAGTTCTTC. Encoded protein: CASSATVGYEQFF.